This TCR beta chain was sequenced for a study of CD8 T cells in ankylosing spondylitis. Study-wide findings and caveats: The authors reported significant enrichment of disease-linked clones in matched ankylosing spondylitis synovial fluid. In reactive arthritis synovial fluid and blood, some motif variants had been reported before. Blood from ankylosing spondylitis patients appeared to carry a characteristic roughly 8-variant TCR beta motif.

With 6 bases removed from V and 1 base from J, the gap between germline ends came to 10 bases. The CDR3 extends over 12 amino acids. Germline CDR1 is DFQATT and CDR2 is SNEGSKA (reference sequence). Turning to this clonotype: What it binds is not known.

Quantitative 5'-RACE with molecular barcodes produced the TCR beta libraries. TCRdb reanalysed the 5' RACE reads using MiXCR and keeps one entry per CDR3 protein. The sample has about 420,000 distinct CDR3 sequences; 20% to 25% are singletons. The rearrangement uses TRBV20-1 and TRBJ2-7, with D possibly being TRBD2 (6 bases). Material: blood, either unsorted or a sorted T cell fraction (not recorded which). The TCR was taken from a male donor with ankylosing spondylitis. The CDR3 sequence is CSAPAGSYEQYF. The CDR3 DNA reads TGCAGTGCCCCAGCGGGTTCCTACGAGCAGTACTTC.